This T cell receptor beta chain was sequenced for a study of T cell responses to AZD1222 COVID-19 vaccine. This CDR3 region has 13 residues. Germline V gene lookup returns CDR1 SGHRS and CDR2 YFSETQ. V was trimmed by 7 bases and J by 3 bases, leaving 13 bases between them. This table comes from immunoSEQ multiplex PCR, and its TCRdb copy is limited to in-frame clones, with some not included. The sample shows about 97,000 clones, roughly 84% of them seen only once. The clonotype comes from an adult in good health. Specimen: peripheral blood, collected on day 0 of AZD1222 vaccination. The chain recombines TRBV5-1 with TRBJ1-1; D gene uncertain. The CDR3 nucleotides are TGCGCCAGCTCCCTGGTCGCGGACACTGAAGCTTTCTTT. Protein: CASSLVADTEAFF.